This paragraph covers one T cell receptor beta chain sequence. It was negative isolation that provided the CD8+ and CD4+ T cells, whereas TEMRA cells were enriched by FACS. The data originate from a study of CD8 T cells in Susac syndrome. The CDR3 runs to 15 residues. CDR1 is DFQATT and CDR2 is SNEGSKA in the germline V gene (reference sequence). With 6 bases removed from V and 0 bases from J, the gap between germline ends came to 16 bases. RNA, at about 0.5 to 1 ug, was reverse transcribed with random hexamers. It was immunoSEQ multiplex PCR that amplified TCR beta CDR3 across 54 Vbeta and 13 Jbeta. TCRdb re-analysed the immunoSEQ multiplex PCR reads in MiXCR, keeping a single row per CDR3 protein. The table records 230,000 or so distinct CDR3 sequences, about 96% of them present only once.

J is TRBJ2-3 and V is TRBV20-1; D not certain. This receptor was identified in a human donor with multiple sclerosis. The specimen was CD4+ T cells from PBMCs. DNA of the CDR3: TGCAGTGCCCCTCCGGCAGCGACTAGCACAGATACGCAGTATTTT. Translating it yields CSAPPAATSTDTQYF.